These 23 T cell receptor beta chains originate from one sample sequenced in a study of T cells in Graves' hyperthyroidism and ophthalmopathy. TCR beta CDR3 regions were amplified from RNA. First-round RT-PCR with HTBI primers amplified the TCR CDR3 region. TCRdb processed the multiplex PCR reads anew with MiXCR; each CDR3 protein has one entry. The sample includes under 65,000 distinct CDR3 sequences, approximately 53% seen only once; the top ten take more than 3%. The sequencing sample was made of blood. The receptor source for this set is a woman between 55 and 75 years old with Graves' ophthalmopathy.

The chain carries TRBV7-2 and TRBJ1-5, with TRBD1 matching over 9 bases. Trimming at V came to 5 bases and at J to 0 bases, leaving 11 bases not matched to a gene. The CDR3 is 18 residues long. Germline V CDR1 and CDR2: SGHTA, FQGNSA. This CDR3 reads CASSQDPGQGYSNQPQHF. Here the CDR3 DNA reads TGTGCCAGCAGCCAAGACCCAGGACAGGGGTATAGCAATCAGCCCCAGCATTTT.

V usage is TRBV6-5 and J usage is TRBJ2-3, with D perhaps matching TRBD2 (6 bases). This CDR3 has 15 residues. CDR1 and CDR2 (germline): MNHEY, SVGAGI. V lost 2 bases, J lost 3 bases, and 12 bases lay in between. The CDR3 is CASSYTAGTTDTQYF. For the CDR3, the DNA is TGTGCCAGCAGTTACACGGCGGGAACAACAGATACGCAGTATTTT.

This clonotype is medium-sized. The V gene is TRBV20-1, the J gene TRBJ2-7; 7 nucleotides align to TRBD1. V lost 2 bases and J lost 6; bases outside the gene matches: 7. Germline V gene data show CDR1 as DFQATT and CDR2 as SNEGSKA (reference sequence). The CDR3 spans 13 residues. CDR3 protein: CSARSDRNGEQYF. The CDR3 nucleotides are TGCAGTGCTAGATCGGACAGGAACGGCGAGCAGTACTTC.

With respect to this clonotype: At one of its ends the junction is not consistent with the germline gene, which may arise from a read error. V gene TRBV19 combines with J gene TRBJ1-1; D might be TRBD1 (6 bases). Germline values: CDR1 LNHDA, CDR2 SQIVND (reference sequence). This CDR3 has 13 amino acids. The CDR3 loop reads CANSITGRTEAFF. Here the CDR3 DNA reads TGCGCCAATAGTATAACAGGGAGAACTGAAGCTTTCTTT.

The J gene is TRBJ2-6, the V gene TRBV7-9; 8 bases match TRBD2. Germline values: CDR1 SEHNR, CDR2 FQNEAQ (reference sequence). V was pared by 5 bases and J by 11 bases, with 11 bases of the junction left unmatched. There are 15 residues in the CDR3. The CDR3 loop reads CASSHTLAGTYVLTF. In DNA, the CDR3 is TGTGCCAGCAGCCACACCTTAGCGGGGACCTACGTCCTGACTTTC. Variable domain in full (rest from reference TRBV7-9 and TRBJ2-6): DTGVSQNPRHKITKRGQNVTFRCDPISEHNRLYWYRQTLGQGPEFLTYFQNEAQLEKSRLLSDRFSAERPKGSFSTLEIQRTEQGDSAMYLCASSHTLAGTYVLTFGAGSRLTVL.

This clonotype was seen ten or more times. The J gene is TRBJ2-1, the V gene TRBV12-3 or TRBV12-4; 11 nucleotides match TRBD1. Unmatched junction bases numbered 5, after V lost 4 bases and J lost 3 bases. The CDR3 totals 16 residues. The CDR3 sequence is CASSSRGTGGYNEQFF. The CDR3 DNA sequence: TGTGCCAGCAGTTCCCGCGGGACAGGGGGCTACAATGAGCAGTTCTTC.

CDR3 sequence: CSVTTGSTEAFF. The CDR3 region has the DNA TGCAGCGTCACGACAGGATCCACTGAAGCTTTCTTT. The chain is built from TRBV29-1 and TRBJ1-1; a possible D gene is TRBD1 (6 bases). The V end was cut by 6 bases, the J end by 4 bases, with 12 bases between. In germline, CDR1 is SQVTM, CDR2 ANQGSEA. CDR3 length: 12 amino acids.

This clonotype was picked up many times. J is TRBJ1-1 and V is TRBV9, with D unclear. Trimming shortened V by 3 bases and J by 1 base, and 7 bases separated the two germline ends. Germline loops: CDR1 SGDLS, CDR2 YYNGEE. This CDR3 has 13 amino acids. CDR3 coding DNA: TGTGCCAGCAGCGCCCTAGGGAACACTGAAGCTTTCTTT. Amino acids: CASSALGNTEAFF.

This clonotype was observed at least ten times. This chain uses TRBV7-6 with TRBJ2-1, with TRBD1 matching 7 bases. This CDR3 region has 15 residues. The germline CDR1 and CDR2 sequences are SGHVS and FNYEAQ. V gave up 1 base and J gave up 2 bases; unmatched junction bases: 2. CDR3 DNA: TGTGCCAGCAGCTTAGGAGGGGGCCCCTACAATGAGCAGTTCTTC. Protein: CASSLGGGPYNEQFF.

The chain couples TRBV9 to TRBJ1-3; D ambiguous. Germline V gene data show CDR1 as SGDLS and CDR2 as YYNGEE. The V gene lost 0 bases and the J gene lost 4 bases, with 14 bases spanning the gap. The CDR3 length is 16 residues. CDR3 DNA: TGTGCCAGCAGCGTAGGCGCCTCTTTGAACGGAAACACCATATATTTT. Translation: CASSVGASLNGNTIYF.

V gene TRBV2 combines with J gene TRBJ2-3; 12 nucleotides match TRBD1. The CDR3 loop spans 15 amino acids. Germline V lookup: CDR1 SNHLY, CDR2 FYNNEI. Losses at the gene ends were 3 bases for V and 4 bases for J; bases not matched to a gene: 2. The CDR3 DNA sequence: TGTGCCAGCAGTGAGGGACAGGGGGCGGCAGATACGCAGTATTTT. This encodes CASSEGQGAADTQYF.

Many counts were recorded for this clonotype. The chain has TRBV5-6 and TRBJ1-4; the match to TRBD1 covers 10 bases. Germline V CDR1 and CDR2: SGHDT, YYEEEE. Losses at the gene ends were 3 bases for V and 7 bases for J; bases not matched to a gene: 12. The CDR3 contains 17 residues. CDR3: CASSSSRDRGRGEKLFF. The DNA for the CDR3 is TGTGCCAGCAGCTCGTCCCGGGACAGGGGCCGGGGTGAAAAACTGTTTTTT.

This clonotype was seen ten or more times. This rearrangement joins TRBV6-1 to TRBJ1-6; 10 bases are a match to TRBD1. The J segment lost 5 bases and the V segment lost 6 bases, leaving 13 bases of the junction unmatched. The CDR3 spans 18 residues. Germline lookup yields CDR1 MNHNS and CDR2 SASEGT. DNA for the CDR3: TGTGCCAGCAGCGAGAATGTAAGACAGGGGGCAAATAATTCACCCCTCCACTTT. Amino acid sequence: CASSENVRQGANNSPLHF.

The chain employs TRBV7-9 and TRBJ2-1; tentative D call: TRBD2 (6 bases). This CDR3 has 17 amino acids. Trimming pared 4 bases from V and 2 bases from J, leaving 18 bases between. The germline CDR1 and CDR2 sequences are SEHNR and FQNEAQ (reference sequence). The CDR3 is CASSSVGAGRAYNEQFF. The CDR3 bases are TGTGCCAGCAGCTCCGTCGGGGCGGGGCGCGCCTACAATGAGCAGTTCTTC.

The genes are TRBV6-5 and TRBJ2-3; 7 bases are shared with TRBD1. Trimming cost V 5 bases and J 2 bases; bases outside gene matches: 13. This CDR3 contains 17 residues. The germline gives CDR1 MNHEY, CDR2 SVGAGI. The CDR3 reads CASSPPTGTDHTDTQYF. The CDR3 coding sequence is TGTGCCAGCAGTCCTCCGACCGGGACAGACCACACAGATACGCAGTATTTT.

As regards this clonotype: The junction departs from germline at one end; a sequencing error may be responsible. This chain joins TRBV7-9 and TRBJ2-6; the D gene is possibly TRBD1 (5 bases). The CDR3 sequence is 13 residues long. Germline CDR1 SEHNR, CDR2 FQNEAQ (reference sequence). The chain's CDR3 is CASSLGRANVLTF. CDR3 DNA sequence: TGTGCCAGCAGCTTGGGCAGGGCGAACGTCCTGACTTTC.

This clonotype showed up many times. V usage is TRBV15 and J usage is TRBJ2-5; no definite D call. V lost 1 base and J lost 1, with 10 bases in between. Germline values: CDR1 LNHNV, CDR2 YYDKDF (reference sequence). The CDR3 runs 15 residues. CDR3 region: CATSRGLGFQETQYF. The CDR3 bases are TGTGCCACCAGCAGAGGTCTAGGGTTCCAAGAGACCCAGTACTTC.

This clonotype was seen just once. The J gene is TRBJ2-7, the V gene TRBV29-1, with a weak D call TRBD2 (5 bases). The germline V and J ends were trimmed by 8 bases and 4 bases, with 9 bases remaining between them. This CDR3 region has 10 residues. Looked up from germline, CDR1 is SQVTM and CDR2 is ANQGSEA. CDR3 sequence (DNA): TGCAGCCGGAGCGGTTACGAGCAGTACGTC. Protein product: CSRSGYEQYV.

Ten or more counts support this clonotype. The rearrangement uses TRBV27 and TRBJ1-2; no definite D call. CDR3 length: 13 amino acids. With 4 bases removed from V and 8 bases from J, the gap between germline ends came to 14 bases. Germline V gene data show CDR1 as MNHEY and CDR2 as SMNVEV (reference sequence). CDR3 sequence reads: CASSYGSNSGYTF. In DNA, the CDR3 is TGTGCCAGCAGTTACGGTTCGAATTCCGGCTACACCTTC.

V is TRBV20-1 and J is TRBJ2-6; D is unresolved. Per germline, CDR1 DFQATT and CDR2 SNEGSKA (reference sequence). With 5 bases removed from V and 0 bases from J, the gap between germline ends came to 5 bases. This CDR3 is built from 13 residues. The CDR3 DNA is TGCAGTGCTCCTAGCTCTGGGGCCAACGTCCTGACTTTC. It is translated as CSAPSSGANVLTF.

This clonotype has ten or more counts. The chain has TRBV4-1 and TRBJ1-3; D may be TRBD1 (6 bases). The germline CDR1 and CDR2 sequences are MGHRA and YSYEKL. Trimming removed 2 bases at V and 5 bases at J, with 13 bases between. CDR3 length: 15 residues. Here the CDR3 reads CASSQPGTQRNTIYF. CDR3 nucleotides: TGCGCCAGCAGCCAACCTGGGACACAGAGAAACACCATATATTTT.

For this clonotype: The conserved closing phenylalanine or tryptophan is absent in this CDR3, likely reflecting a read error. Because the CDR3's place on the DNA is in doubt, the DNA is left out and the CDR3 is given as listed by TCRdb. The CDR3 loop is CSALPTSGEHRGAVV. The V and J genes are TRBV20-1 and TRBJ2-2; TRBD2, as called in the table, went unchecked against the DNA. The CDR3 spans 15 residues, counting both ends. Per the germline V gene, CDR1 is DFQATT and CDR2 is SNEGSKA (reference sequence).

This clonotype was observed many times. V and J are TRBV5-1 and TRBJ2-1, with TRBD2 matching 11 bases. The trim removed 4 bases at V and 9 bases at J, leaving 9 bases unmatched. There are 15 residues in the CDR3. Germline CDR1 is SGHRS and CDR2 is YFSETQ. Here the CDR3 reads CASSPTSGIVGEQFF. The CDR3 DNA is TGCGCCAGCAGCCCGACTAGCGGGATTGTGGGTGAGCAGTTCTTC.